This T cell receptor (beta chain) was captured in a study of blood T cell repertoires in COVID-19. At the level of the study: Collection of acute and convalescent COVID-19 samples took place in the United States, Italy and Spain. Sample material is recorded as cDNA or gDNA derived from T cells, B-cell-depleted T cells, or PBMCs.

Per the original methods: It was from reference gene primer amplification that nucleated cell counts were estimated. TCRdb's copy holds only in-frame clones and misses some; the assay was immunoSEQ multiplex PCR. The V and J calls and clone size come from that table; D and trimming were worked out from the DNA. The sample has 60,000 to 90,000 clones; 74% are singletons. In germline, CDR1 is SGHRS, CDR2 YFSETQ. V lost 1 base and J lost 3, with 13 bases in between. The CDR3 is 15 residues long. The sequencing input was peripheral blood. The genes are TRBV5-1 and TRBJ1-2; D gene unclear. This clonotype originated in a human donor with acute or convalescent COVID-19. The donor label of this sample is uncertain. In DNA, the CDR3 is TGCGCCAGCAGCTTGTTAGCAGGCGGGGACTATGGCTACACCTTC. Amino acid sequence: CASSLLAGGDYGYTF. The full variable domain, in which reference TRBV5-1 and TRBJ1-2 provide the parts outside the CDR3, is KAGVTQTPRYLIKTRGQQVTLSCSPISGHRSVSWYQQTPGQGLQFLFEYFSETQRNKGNFPGRFSGRQFSNSRSEMNVSTLELGDSALYLCASSLLAGGDYGYTFGSGTRLTVV.